The present T cell receptor beta chain was sequenced within a study of cytomegalovirus exposure and HLA in healthy donors. Primers: 60 Vbeta forward and 13 Jbeta reverse. The protocol was immunoSEQ multiplex PCR, while the TCRdb copy is restricted to in-frame clones and leaves out a portion. Its clone listing holds about 48,000 clones. The CDR3 sequence is 13 residues long. Looked up from germline, CDR1 is MGHRA and CDR2 is YSYEKL. V lost 3 bases and J lost 6, with 8 bases in between. The specimen sequenced was PBMCs. The chain uses TRBV4-1 and TRBJ1-4, with a tentative D call TRBD1 (6 bases). The source of this sequence is a woman aged 40 to 50 in good health and CMV-seronegative. The CDR3 region has the DNA TGCGCCAGCAGCCACCAGGGGCATGAAAAACTGTTTTTT. Protein sequence: CASSHQGHEKLFF.